This T cell receptor beta chain was retrieved from a study of vaccination and CD4 T cells after COVID-19. Looking at the study overall: Two of the convalescents were Hispanic, and the group consisted of six males and four females. Timing of post-vaccine sample collection was a median approximately 79 days after dose two, with a range of 14 to 241. Spike peptides, overlapping and drawn from SARS-CoV-2, HCoV-NL63, HCoV-OC43 and HCoV-229E, were used to stimulate cells. Regarding the study as a whole: Only post-vaccination samples contained a median approximately 84% of the reactive clones in convalescent patients.

Treatment denoted: 10-day PBMC culture with coronavirus spike peptide pools or control peptides (ViraFEST assay). For this clonotype: Its antigen remains unidentified.

Sequenced with the Oncomine TCR Beta short-read assay was DNA taken from cultured CD4+ T cells. MiXCR, applied by TCRdb to the PCR reads, yields one record per CDR3 protein. The sample has about 18,000 distinct CDR3 sequences, roughly 55% seen once. The CDR3 is made up of 17 amino acids. CDR1 DFQATT and CDR2 SNEGSKA come from the germline V gene (reference sequence). V was cut by 5 bases and J by 4 bases, with 25 bases left in between. This specimen was CD4+ T cells from blood, cultured in vitro, taken before SARS-CoV-2 vaccination. This chain links TRBV20-1 with TRBJ2-3; maybe TRBD2 (6 bases). This receptor was identified in a human donor who had recovered from COVID-19. The DNA for the CDR3 is TGCAGTGCTCCCCGAGGGCGCGGGGCGCCAAGTGCAGATACGCAGTATTTT. Protein product: CSAPRGRGAPSADTQYF.